The present entry profiles one TCR beta chain with its context. Its antigen is currently unknown. The same CDR3 can be traced to other DNA sequences in this sample. The sample originates from a study of OX40 agonist ivuxolimab in advanced cancers. The wider study: It was ivuxolimab, an agonistic anti-OX40 (CD134) antibody, that patients were treated with.

Looked up from germline, CDR1 is SEHNR and CDR2 is FQNEAQ (reference sequence). There are 12 residues in the CDR3. With 1 base removed from V and 7 bases from J, the gap between germline ends came to 4 bases. Overall study findings and caveats: By week 6 at 0.1 to 3.0 mg/kg, blood CD4+ and CD8+ T cells had expanded clonally.

TCRdb keeps only in-frame clones here, not all; method: immunoSEQ multiplex PCR. The sample yields over 85,000 clones, around 90% seen once. The chain combines TRBV7-9 with TRBJ2-2; D unresolved. Sequenced material: CD4+ or CD8+ T cells sorted from blood, taken in a trial of the OX40 agonist ivuxolimab. The TCR sequence derives from an adult with an advanced solid tumor such as melanoma, head and neck, liver or kidney cancer. The CDR3 region is CASSLVVGELFF. The CDR3, as DNA: TGTGCCAGCAGCTTAGTGGTCGGGGAGCTGTTTTTT.